The 14 T cell receptor beta chains below come from one sample, sequenced in a study of blood T cell repertoires in COVID-19 (dated by TCRdb to the early 2020s). The library was generated by the immunoSEQ multiplex PCR assay. As stored in TCRdb, this immuneACCESS dataset retains in-frame rearrangements with V and J assigned. A fraction of the clones does not appear; measured against another copy, unresolved V genes explain less than half of the discrepancy, and the remainder lacks a known reason. The sample has about 480,000 clones on record, roughly 90% of them singletons. 1.5% to 2% of the sample is taken by the ten largest. Sequencing input: PBMCs or T cells enriched from blood (not recorded which). The source is a woman between 40 and 50 years old who had recovered from COVID-19.

The chain recombines TRBV10-3 with TRBJ2-7; D might be TRBD1 (5 bases). The CDR3 is 14 residues long. With 5 bases removed from V and 2 bases from J, the gap between germline ends came to 13 bases. Germline CDR1 is ENHRY and CDR2 is SYGVKD. This chain's CDR3 is CAISNNRKPYEQYF. CDR3 nucleotide sequence: TGTGCCATCAGTAATAACAGGAAACCCTACGAGCAGTACTTC.

This rearrangement joins TRBV2 to TRBJ1-5; D is undetermined. Germline V lookup: CDR1 SNHLY, CDR2 FYNNEI. V lost 6 bases and J 0 bases, leaving 12 bases between the germline ends. There are 15 residues in the CDR3. The CDR3 loop reads CASRDTVNSNQPQHF. CDR3 DNA sequence: TGTGCCAGCAGAGACACAGTGAATAGCAATCAGCCCCAGCATTTT.

This clone was seen a handful of times. The rearrangement links TRBV4-3 to TRBJ2-7; TRBD1 matches 7 bases. V shed 4 bases, J shed 7 bases, and the junction held 13 bases outside the gene matches. The V gene's germline CDR1 is LGHNA and CDR2 YSLEER. The CDR3 totals 15 residues. CDR3 sequence reads: CASSLGTATIGEQYF. In DNA, the CDR3 is TGCGCCAGCAGCCTCGGGACAGCCACGATTGGGGAGCAGTACTTC.

V and J are TRBV7-9 and TRBJ1-5; D is uncertain. The CDR3 runs 18 residues. Trimming removed 5 bases from V and 0 bases from J, with 20 bases in between. Germline V gene sequence: CDR1 SEHNR, CDR2 FQNEAQ (reference sequence). Here the CDR3 DNA reads TGTGCCAGCAGCCCGGGTTGGGGAGACAAATATAGCAATCAGCCCCAGCATTTT. Protein sequence: CASSPGWGDKYSNQPQHF.

This clone occurred once. The CDR3 DNA reads TGTGCCAGCAGTTTCTCCGGGACAGAGCTCTATGGCTACACCTTC. This sequence encodes CASSFSGTELYGYTF. The rearrangement links TRBV27 to TRBJ1-2, with 7 bases aligning to TRBD1. Germline V gives CDR1 MNHEY, CDR2 SMNVEV (reference sequence). V was pared by 3 bases and J by 4 bases, with 8 bases of the junction left unmatched. The CDR3 extends over 15 amino acids.

This rearrangement joins TRBV3-1 (or the pseudogene TRBV3-2) to TRBJ2-3; 9 positions agree with TRBD1. The ends lost 3 bases at V and 3 bases at J; junction bases unmatched: 13. The CDR3 extends over 18 amino acids. CDR1 and CDR2 (germline): LGHDT, YNNKEL (reference sequence). DNA of the CDR3: TGTGCCAGCAGCCACGTGTTAGGATCGGGACAGGGAACAGATACGCAGTATTTT. Its protein is CASSHVLGSGQGTDTQYF.

The chain recombines TRBV28 with TRBJ2-7, with 7 bases fitting TRBD1. The germline gives CDR1 MDHEN, CDR2 SYDVKM. With V trimmed by 9 bases and J by 3 bases, 8 bases remained unmatched. CDR3 size: 13 residues. CDR3 sequence: CASDRDRGYEQYF. The CDR3 DNA sequence: TGTGCCAGTGACCGGGACAGAGGCTACGAGCAGTACTTC.

The chain joins TRBV29-1 to TRBJ2-7; 10 bases are shared with TRBD2. V lost 2 bases to trimming and J lost 2 bases; unmatched junction nucleotides: 6. This CDR3 comprises 15 residues. Germline V CDR1 and CDR2: SQVTM, ANQGSEA. The CDR3 DNA follows: TGCAGCGTTGAACCGGGAGCGGGAGGGACCTACGAGCAGTACTTC. Its protein is CSVEPGAGGTYEQYF.

This chain uses TRBV19 with TRBJ1-5, with 9 bases fitting TRBD1. Germline assignment: CDR1 LNHDA and CDR2 SQIVND (reference sequence). The CDR3 consists of 17 residues. Losses at the gene ends were 0 bases for V and 6 bases for J; bases not matched to a gene: 9. Written as DNA, the CDR3 is TGTGCCAGTAGTATAGATTCCGGGACAGGGTCCATTCAGCCCCAGCATTTT. Translating it yields CASSIDSGTGSIQPQHF.

This clone was picked up a small number of times. The rearrangement joins TRBV4-2 to TRBJ1-2; D is unclear. Trimming removed 1 base from V and 6 bases from J, with 9 bases in between. The CDR3 runs 13 residues. CDR1 LGHNA and CDR2 YNFKEQ come from the germline V gene. CDR3 in DNA: TGTGCCAGCAGCCAAGGATCTCGGGATGGCTACACCTTC. It encodes CASSQGSRDGYTF.

J is TRBJ2-2 and V is TRBV5-1; 8 positions agree with TRBD2. The CDR3 is 20 residues long. CDR1 is SGHRS, CDR2 YFSETQ, per germline. V shed 4 bases, J shed 5 bases, and the junction held 22 bases outside the gene matches. CDR3 DNA: TGCGCCAGCAGCCGAGACCCAAAGACTAGCGCGCAGCCTGGGACCGGGGAGCTGTTTTTT. Amino acid sequence: CASSRDPKTSAQPGTGELFF.

The V gene is TRBV6-2 or TRBV6-3, the J gene TRBJ1-2; D may be TRBD1 (5 bases). Germline V gene sequence: CDR1 MNHEY, CDR2 SVGEGT. The CDR3 covers 15 residues. Deletions cut 6 bases from V and 6 bases from J, with 20 bases between. This CDR3 is CASSPRGGGLDGYTF. The CDR3 DNA follows: TGTGCCAGCAGCCCTCGCGGGGGAGGGCTCGATGGCTACACCTTC.

The chain has TRBV2 and TRBJ2-1; D may be TRBD1 (5 bases). The ends were cut back, 0 bases at V and 2 bases at J, with 11 bases in the middle. The V gene's germline CDR1 is SNHLY and CDR2 FYNNEI. This CDR3 region has 16 residues. CDR3 loop: CASSEARAGTYNEQFF. In DNA, the CDR3 is TGTGCCAGCAGTGAAGCCCGCGCAGGGACCTACAATGAGCAGTTCTTC.

Ten or more counts support this clone. The chain recombines TRBV27 with TRBJ1-1; TRBD1 matches at 9 bases. Germline CDR1 reads MNHEY; CDR2 reads SMNVEV (reference sequence). CDR3 size: 16 residues. J lost 6 bases, V lost 5 bases, and 13 bases had no gene match. The CDR3 spells CASSPHFVGQGPEAFF. In DNA form, the CDR3 reads TGTGCCAGCAGTCCCCATTTCGTTGGACAGGGGCCTGAAGCTTTCTTT.